The 9 T cell receptor beta chains presented below share a single source sample, sequenced in a study of T cell changes during pregnancy in multiple sclerosis. TCRdb's table, derived via immunoSEQ multiplex PCR, lists solely in-frame clones and lacks some. Among 75,000 to 95,000 clones listed, approximately 90% were seen once. The sequencing used peripheral blood, collected before pregnancy. The receptors here all came from a female donor with multiple sclerosis, enrolled in a pregnancy study.

The rearrangement joins TRBV18 to TRBJ2-7; 9 nucleotides align to TRBD2. The J segment lost 5 bases and the V segment lost 2 bases, leaving 13 bases of the junction unmatched. Germline V gene data show CDR1 as KGHSH and CDR2 as LQKENI. The CDR3 extends over 17 amino acids. This chain's CDR3 is CASSPDPFGTSIHEQYF. CDR3 bases: TGTGCCAGCTCACCAGATCCTTTCGGGACTAGCATCCACGAGCAGTACTTC.

The sample holds one count of this clone. The chain has TRBV27 and TRBJ2-1; 7 bases fit TRBD1. CDR3 size: 14 residues. Trimming removed 3 bases from V and 12 bases from J; junction bases left unmatched: 11. CDR1 and CDR2 from the germline V gene are MNHEY and SMNVEV (reference sequence). CDR3 amino acids: CASSFLVTGQGQFF. The CDR3 bases are TGTGCCAGCAGTTTCCTAGTGACAGGGCAGGGGCAGTTCTTC.

The gene calls are TRBV5-4 and TRBJ2-3; D is unclear. There are 14 residues in the CDR3. V lost 4 bases to trimming and J lost 0 bases, with 9 bases between them. Germline loops: CDR1 SGHNT, CDR2 YYREEE (reference sequence). The chain's CDR3 is CASSDTASTDTQYF. CDR3 DNA: TGTGCCAGCAGCGACACCGCTAGCACAGATACGCAGTATTTT.

CDR3 sequence reads: CASSISSMNTEAFF. DNA for the CDR3: TGCGCCAGCAGCATCAGTTCCATGAACACTGAAGCTTTCTTT. This sequence joins TRBV5-1 and TRBJ1-1; D remains ambiguous. The V and J ends lost 4 bases and 0 bases respectively, with 10 bases between them. The CDR3 contains 14 residues. CDR1 is SGHRS and CDR2 is YFSETQ in the germline V gene.

A single count supports this clone. The chain employs TRBV4-2 and TRBJ2-7, with a tentative D call TRBD1 (6 bases). Per the germline V gene, CDR1 is LGHNA and CDR2 is YNFKEQ. The CDR3 extends over 16 amino acids. Trimming cost V 4 bases and J 5 bases, with 21 bases left between them. Here the CDR3 reads CASSLDRDTTRDEQYF. CDR3 coding DNA: TGTGCCAGCAGCCTAGATCGGGACACAACTAGGGACGAGCAGTACTTC.

The chain has TRBV7-6 and TRBJ1-3, with D maybe TRBD1 (6 bases). The germline V gene encodes CDR1 SGHVS and CDR2 FNYEAQ. This CDR3 is 16 amino acids long. Trimming removed 5 bases at V and 3 bases at J, with 17 bases between. The chain's CDR3 is CASSNNRAGFGNTIYF. The CDR3 bases are TGTGCCAGCAGCAACAACAGGGCGGGTTTTGGAAACACCATATATTTT.

The V gene is TRBV2, the J gene TRBJ1-2; D possibly corresponds to TRBD1 (5 bases). V was clipped by 11 bases and J by 0 bases, with 13 bases between them. From germline, CDR1 is SNHLY and CDR2 FYNNEI. This CDR3 contains 13 residues. The CDR3 DNA reads as TGTGCCTCTCGGGGGGATACTAACTATGGCTACACCTTC. It is translated as CASRGDTNYGYTF.

In its sample, this clone was seen a few times. The DNA of the CDR3 is TGTGCCAGCACCTTCTTTGGGAGCTACGTTTCACCCCTCCACTTT. It translates to CASTFFGSYVSPLHF. This chain joins TRBV7-9 and TRBJ1-6; D not certain. With 7 bases removed from V and 9 bases from J, the gap between germline ends came to 19 bases. From germline, CDR1 is SEHNR and CDR2 FQNEAQ (reference sequence). The CDR3 sequence is 15 residues long.

This chain uses TRBV30 with TRBJ2-5, with D perhaps TRBD1 (8 bases). The V gene's germline CDR1 is GTSNPN and CDR2 SVGIG (reference sequence). The V gene lost 4 bases and the J gene lost 0 bases, with 15 bases spanning the gap. This CDR3 comprises 15 residues. The chain's CDR3 is CAWTVQGGYQETQYF. The DNA for the CDR3 is TGTGCCTGGACTGTACAGGGGGGGTACCAAGAGACCCAGTACTTC.